A single TCR beta chain is shown here with its context. The target antigen is unknown. The sample's time point: newly diagnosed GD, antithyroid drugs for less than 3 months. PBMC-derived RNA was used for the TCR library. This entry comes from a study of regulatory T cells in long-lasting Graves disease. Study observations and caveats: Whereas new patients shared 800 to 1,000 public clonotypes, persistent patients shared more, at approximately 2,700.

CDR3 regions were amplified by Arm-PCR using iRepertoire HTBI primers to build TCR beta libraries. TCRdb independently ran MiXCR on the multiplex PCR reads; one entry per CDR3 protein. The sample lists roughly 420,000 distinct CDR3 sequences, about 15% occurring once. This CDR3 region has 16 residues. V was shortened by 0 bases and J by 2 bases, with 11 bases between the two germline ends. Per germline, CDR1 WNHNN and CDR2 SYGVQD (reference sequence). These data were also reused for a study on T cells in Graves' hyperthyroidism and ophthalmopathy. That publication notes: Hyperthyroidism of Graves' type that showed no ophthalmopathy progression within 18 months was stable. Researchers ran a first-round RT-PCR on the TCR CDR3 using the HTBI primer set. In simple terms, a model built on 13 V-J features told ophthalmopathy apart from stable hyperthyroidism.

The sequences come from peripheral blood mononuclear cells (PBMCs), collected at new diagnosis, from a patient treated with antithyroid drugs. The chain combines TRBV10-1 with TRBJ1-3; D remains unclear. This receptor was taken from a woman aged 18-30 years with Graves disease. As DNA, the CDR3 is TGCGCCAGCAGTGAGTCCATAAGGACTGCTGGAAACACCATATATTTT. Protein: CASSESIRTAGNTIYF.